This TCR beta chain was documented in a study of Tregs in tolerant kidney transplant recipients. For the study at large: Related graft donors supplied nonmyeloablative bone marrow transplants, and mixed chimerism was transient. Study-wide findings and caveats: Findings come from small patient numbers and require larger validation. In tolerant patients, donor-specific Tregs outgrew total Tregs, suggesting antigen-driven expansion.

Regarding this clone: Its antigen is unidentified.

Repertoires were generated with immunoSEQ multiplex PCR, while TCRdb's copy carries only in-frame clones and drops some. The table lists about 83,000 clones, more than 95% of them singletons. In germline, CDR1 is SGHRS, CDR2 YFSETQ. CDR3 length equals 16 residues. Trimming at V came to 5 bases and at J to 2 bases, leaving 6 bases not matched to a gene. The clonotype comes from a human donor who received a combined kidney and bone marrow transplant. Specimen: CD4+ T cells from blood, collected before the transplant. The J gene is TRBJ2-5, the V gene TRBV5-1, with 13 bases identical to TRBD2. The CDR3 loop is CASSPGTSGDQETQYF. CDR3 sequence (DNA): TGCGCCAGCAGTCCCGGGACTAGCGGGGATCAAGAGACCCAGTACTTC.